This TCR beta chain was recovered during a study of T-cell memory formation after mild COVID-19. Study observations and caveats: Memory cells collected pre-infection included some clones that later responded, suggesting cross-reactive memory joined.

This clonotype has just a few counts. Antigen specificity is unknown. Per the germline V gene, CDR1 is DFQATT and CDR2 is SNEGSKA (reference sequence). The CDR3 is 12 residues long. Trimming removed 3 bases at V and 7 bases at J, with 10 bases between. TCRdb fed the 5' RACE reads into MiXCR, producing one record per CDR3 protein. The sample lists around 370,000 distinct CDR3 sequences; around 20% were seen once. V gene TRBV20-1 combines with J gene TRBJ1-5, with unresolved D. The source of this sequence is an adult woman who had mild COVID-19 (a few samples of this study predate the infection). Cell type and time point are not known. The material sequenced was PBMCs or a T cell subset sorted from them (not recorded which). Written as DNA, the CDR3 is TGCAGTGCTAGTAGGGCCGGCCAGCCCCAGCATTTT. Encoded protein: CSASRAGQPQHF.